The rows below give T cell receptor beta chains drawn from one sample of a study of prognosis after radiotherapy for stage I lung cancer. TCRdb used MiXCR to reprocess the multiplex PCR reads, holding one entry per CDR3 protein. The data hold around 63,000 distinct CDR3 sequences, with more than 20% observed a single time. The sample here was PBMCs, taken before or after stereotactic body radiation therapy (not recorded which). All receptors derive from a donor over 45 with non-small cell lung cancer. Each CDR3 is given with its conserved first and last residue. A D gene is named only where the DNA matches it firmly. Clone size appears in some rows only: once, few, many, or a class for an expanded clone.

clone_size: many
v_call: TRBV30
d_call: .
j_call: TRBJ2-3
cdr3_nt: TGTGCCTGGAGTGTACCGGCAGGGGTGTCCACAGATACGCAGTATTTT
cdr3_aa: CAWSVPAGVSTDTQYF

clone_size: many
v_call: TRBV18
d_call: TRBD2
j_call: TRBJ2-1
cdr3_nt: TGTGCCAGCTCACCACCTGGGACTAGCACCTACAATGAGCAGTTCTTC
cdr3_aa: CASSPPGTSTYNEQFF

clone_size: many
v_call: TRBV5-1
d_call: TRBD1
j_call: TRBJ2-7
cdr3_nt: TGCGCCAGCAGATCCCGACAGGGGAGCTACGAGCAGTACTTC
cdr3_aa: CASRSRQGSYEQYF

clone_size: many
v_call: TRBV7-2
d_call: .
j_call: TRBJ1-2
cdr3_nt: TGTGCCAGCAGCTTGGTAGGGGAGAGAAGTGGCTACACCTTC
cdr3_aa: CASSLVGERSGYTF

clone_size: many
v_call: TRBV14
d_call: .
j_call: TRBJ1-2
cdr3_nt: TGTGCCAGCAGCCCTGTCGGTCAGCACTATGGCTACACCTTC
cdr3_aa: CASSPVGQHYGYTF

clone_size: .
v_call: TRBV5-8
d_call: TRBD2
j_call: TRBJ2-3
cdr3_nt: TGTGCCAGCAGCACGGGACTAGCGGGAGCAGGGACAGATACGCAGTATTTT
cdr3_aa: CASSTGLAGAGTDTQYF

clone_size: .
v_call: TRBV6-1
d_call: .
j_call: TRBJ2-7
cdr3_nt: TGTGCCAGCAGTCCAGGGACTATCGGGGGGCATAACTCCTACGAGCAGTACTTC
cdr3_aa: CASSPGTIGGHNSYEQYF

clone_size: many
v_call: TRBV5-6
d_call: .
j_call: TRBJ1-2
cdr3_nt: TGTGCCAGCAGCTTCCAGCGGCCGGGGGGTAACTATGGCTACACCTTC
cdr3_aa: CASSFQRPGGNYGYTF